A single sample gave rise to the 28 T cell receptor beta chains below, sequenced in a study of blood T cell repertoires in COVID-19. Repertoires were generated with immunoSEQ multiplex PCR, while TCRdb's copy carries only in-frame clones and drops some. The sample includes approximately 77,000 clones, 86% of them seen just once. The source material was peripheral blood. The receptor set was obtained from a man in his thirties or forties with acute or convalescent COVID-19.

V and J are TRBV10-1 and TRBJ1-6; D is possibly TRBD1 (5 bases). Trimming pared 1 base from V and 7 bases from J, leaving 5 bases between. Per germline, CDR1 WNHNN and CDR2 SYGVQD (reference sequence). The CDR3 totals 13 residues. Here the CDR3 reads CASSEYRNSPLHF. The CDR3, as DNA: TGCGCCAGCAGTGAGTACAGGAATTCACCCCTCCACTTT.

The chain couples TRBV15 to TRBJ1-4; unclear D gene. Per the germline V gene, CDR1 is LNHNV and CDR2 is YYDKDF (reference sequence). Trimming took 5 bases from V and 3 from J, leaving 10 bases between them. The CDR3 contains 14 residues. Here the CDR3 DNA reads TGTGCCACCAGCCGCGAGAAAGCTAATGAAAAACTGTTTTTT. Translation gives CATSREKANEKLFF.

The gene calls are TRBV2 and TRBJ1-1, with a possible D match to TRBD1 (6 bases). Germline V gene sequence: CDR1 SNHLY, CDR2 FYNNEI. Trimming removed 7 bases at V and 5 bases at J, with 17 bases between. The CDR3 length is 14 residues. The CDR3 DNA is TGTGCCAGCACTCGCGAAGGGGGTCGTACTGAAGCTTTCTTT. Residues: CASTREGGRTEAFF.

The J gene is TRBJ2-3, the V gene TRBV30; 9 bases are shared with TRBD2. The germline V gene has CDR1 GTSNPN and CDR2 SVGIG (reference sequence). V shed 2 bases, J shed 2 bases, and the junction held 8 bases outside the gene matches. This CDR3 has 16 amino acids. CDR3 sequence reads: CAWSLGGGADTDTQYF. The CDR3 coding sequence is TGTGCCTGGAGTTTAGGCGGGGGGGCCGACACAGATACGCAGTATTTT.

The chain couples TRBV5-4 to TRBJ2-3; D gene uncertain. The CDR3 sequence is 12 residues long. V shed 4 bases and J shed 0 bases, with 3 bases lying between them. Germline V gene sequence: CDR1 SGHNT, CDR2 YYREEE (reference sequence). DNA of the CDR3: TGTGCCAGCAGCCTCAGCACAGATACGCAGTATTTT. It codes for CASSLSTDTQYF.

The V gene is TRBV2, the J gene TRBJ2-3; TRBD2 matches 7 bases. This CDR3 comprises 14 residues. After removal of 3 bases from V and 4 bases from J, the junction contained 4 bases not matched to a gene. The germline CDR1 and CDR2 sequences are SNHLY and FYNNEI. This CDR3 is CASSERGGADTQYF. CDR3 DNA: TGTGCCAGCAGTGAGCGGGGAGGGGCAGATACGCAGTATTTT. Combining the CDR3 with reference TRBV2 and TRBJ2-3 gives the whole variable domain EPEVTQTPSHQVTQMGQEVILRCVPISNHLYFYWYRQILGQKVEFLVSFYNNEISEKSEIFDDQFSVERPDGSNFTLKIRSTKLEDSAMYFCASSERGGADTQYFGPGTRLTVL.

The chain has TRBV18 and TRBJ2-3; TRBD2 matches 7 bases. The CDR3 extends over 16 amino acids. The V gene end was trimmed by 6 bases and the J gene end by 2 bases; junction bases not matched to a gene: 11. CDR1 and CDR2 (germline): KGHSH, LQKENI. CDR3 DNA: TGTGCCAGCTCGCCCAATAGCGGGCCCCTCACAGATACGCAGTATTTT. Protein: CASSPNSGPLTDTQYF.

This clone was recorded once. J is TRBJ2-2 and V is TRBV2; possibly TRBD1 for D (5 bases). The ends were cut back, 6 bases at V and 2 bases at J, with 10 bases in the middle. The CDR3 runs 14 residues. CDR1 and CDR2 (germline): SNHLY, FYNNEI. In DNA form, the CDR3 reads TGTGCCAGCAGGTGGACACTTAACACCGGGGAGCTGTTTTTT. This gives the protein CASRWTLNTGELFF.

The rearrangement links TRBV6-6 to TRBJ2-2; 7 bases agree with TRBD1. This CDR3 has 14 residues. J lost 5 bases, V lost 5 bases, and 5 bases had no gene match. Germline loops: CDR1 MNHNY, CDR2 SVGAGI (reference sequence). DNA of the CDR3: TGTGCCAGCAGTCCTCAGACAGGGACCGGGGAGCTGTTTTTT. Amino acids: CASSPQTGTGELFF.

V usage is TRBV19 and J usage is TRBJ2-7; TRBD1 is a possible D gene (6 bases). Germline CDR1 LNHDA, CDR2 SQIVND (reference sequence). This CDR3 contains 15 residues. The V end was cut by 4 bases, the J end by 0 bases, with 13 bases between. CDR3 sequence (DNA): TGTGCCAGTAGTAGCAACAGGGATATCTCCTACGAGCAGTACTTC. Residues: CASSSNRDISYEQYF. The variable domain in full, completed from reference TRBV19 and TRBJ2-7, reads DGGITQSPKYLFRKEGQNVTLSCEQNLNHDAMYWYRQDPGQGLRLIYYSQIVNDFQKGDIAEGYSVSREKKESFPLTVTSAQKNPTAFYLCASSSNRDISYEQYFGPGTRLTVT.

The chain couples TRBV12-3 or TRBV12-4 to TRBJ1-1; no reliable D call. This CDR3 has 13 residues. Trimming pared 7 bases from V and 0 bases from J, leaving 9 bases between. The CDR3 reads CASTETLNTEAFF. CDR3 DNA sequence: TGTGCCAGCACCGAGACTTTGAACACTGAAGCTTTCTTT.

A word on this clone: Other DNA sequences in this specimen translate into the identical CDR3. The chain combines TRBV4-2 with TRBJ2-7, with 7 bases identical to TRBD2. Germline CDR1 LGHNA, CDR2 YNFKEQ. The CDR3 covers 15 residues. V shed 0 bases and J 2 bases; nucleotides not matched to a gene: 4. CDR3: CASSQEGGRAYEQYF. As DNA, the CDR3 is TGTGCCAGCAGCCAAGAAGGAGGGAGGGCCTACGAGCAGTACTTC.

J is TRBJ2-2 and V is TRBV30, with 9 bases aligning to TRBD1. The germline V gene has CDR1 GTSNPN and CDR2 SVGIG (reference sequence). With V trimmed by 2 bases and J by 4 bases, 8 bases remained unmatched. This CDR3 contains 16 residues. CDR3 in DNA: TGTGCCTGGAGTCAGACAGGGGGGTGGAGCACCGGGGAGCTGTTTTTT. Translation gives CAWSQTGGWSTGELFF.

The V call is TRBV28, the J call TRBJ1-1; D possibly corresponds to TRBD1 (5 bases). V dropped 3 bases and J dropped 6 bases, with 8 bases sitting between them. CDR3 length: 12 residues. Germline V gene lookup returns CDR1 MDHEN and CDR2 SYDVKM. CDR3 loop: CASSFQGSEAFF. The CDR3 region has the DNA TGTGCCAGCAGTTTCCAGGGATCTGAAGCTTTCTTT. Full variable domain (missing parts from reference TRBV28 and TRBJ1-1): DVKVTQSSRYLVKRTGEKVFLECVQDMDHENMFWYRQDPGLGLRLIYFSYDVKMKEKGDIPEGYSVSREKKERFSLILESASTNQTSMYLCASSFQGSEAFFGQGTRLTVV.

CDR3 residues: CATSAGDRGRGETQYF. As DNA, the CDR3 is TGTGCCACCAGTGCCGGAGACAGGGGGCGCGGAGAGACCCAGTACTTC. This chain links TRBV24-1 with TRBJ2-5, with 10 bases matching TRBD1. CDR1 KGHDR and CDR2 SFDVKD come from the germline V gene. CDR3 size: 16 residues. The J segment lost 4 bases and the V segment lost 5 bases, leaving 9 bases of the junction unmatched.

The chain uses TRBV10-1 and TRBJ2-1, with a weak D call TRBD2 (5 bases). CDR1 WNHNN and CDR2 SYGVQD come from the germline V gene (reference sequence). V was pared by 2 bases and J by 6 bases, with 11 bases between. This CDR3 comprises 14 residues. CDR3: CASSEGSSGNEQFF. In nucleotides, the CDR3 is TGCGCCAGCAGTGAGGGGTCGAGCGGCAATGAGCAGTTCTTC.

This clone was picked up a small number of times. J is TRBJ1-1 and V is TRBV18, with no clear D. V gave up 8 bases and J gave up 4 bases, with 23 bases separating them. Germline V gene lookup returns CDR1 KGHSH and CDR2 LQKENI. The CDR3 is 16 amino acids. For the CDR3, the DNA is TGTGCCAGCCGAGGGCCCCGAGGCAGAAAAAGCACTGAAGCTTTCTTT. Protein sequence: CASRGPRGRKSTEAFF.

The J gene is TRBJ2-7, the V gene TRBV6-6; 9 bases align to TRBD1. V lost 10 bases, J lost 4 bases, and 11 bases stayed unmatched. The CDR3 is 14 residues long. Germline V gene lookup returns CDR1 MNHNY and CDR2 SVGAGI (reference sequence). The CDR3 nucleotides are TGTGCCACCCACCTCAGGGACAGGGAGTACGAGCAGTACGTC. It yields the protein CATHLRDREYEQYV.

The V and J genes are TRBV5-1 and TRBJ2-1; 9 bases map to TRBD2. V gave up 4 bases and J gave up 0 bases; unmatched junction bases: 14. The length of the CDR3 is 19 residues. Looked up from germline, CDR1 is SGHRS and CDR2 is YFSETQ. The CDR3: CASSPAGGRGGLSYNEQFF. The CDR3, as DNA: TGCGCCAGCAGCCCGGCCGGGGGGCGGGGGGGCCTCTCCTACAATGAGCAGTTCTTC.

CDR3 residues: CASSVQPGQGSSSEKLFF. The CDR3 region has the DNA TGTGCCAGCAGTGTACAACCGGGACAGGGTTCTTCGTCGGAAAAACTGTTTTTT. V usage is TRBV25-1 and J usage is TRBJ1-4; 9 nucleotides agree with TRBD1. Germline assignment: CDR1 MGHDK and CDR2 SYGVNS. The CDR3 loop spans 18 amino acids. With 4 bases clipped from V and 8 bases from J, the junction kept 17 bases outside the gene matches.

The DNA of the CDR3 is TGTGCCTGGAGTTTGTCCGGCGGGGCTATACAGTTCTTC. It translates to CAWSLSGGAIQFF. The chain uses TRBV30 and TRBJ2-1; D possibly corresponds to TRBD2 (6 bases). Germline values: CDR1 GTSNPN, CDR2 SVGIG (reference sequence). The length of the CDR3 is 13 residues. Trimming pared 2 bases from V and 13 bases from J, leaving 18 bases between.

This clone showed up just once. The chain employs TRBV27 and TRBJ2-4; the match to TRBD1 covers 8 bases. The CDR3 totals 17 residues. V lost 6 bases to trimming and J lost 0 bases; unmatched junction nucleotides: 10. Germline assignment: CDR1 MNHEY and CDR2 SMNVEV (reference sequence). The CDR3 DNA follows: TGTGCCAGCAGCACTGAGGACAGGGCTTTAGCCAAAAACATTCAGTACTTC. Encoded protein: CASSTEDRALAKNIQYF.

The V call is TRBV11-2, the J call TRBJ1-1, with D hard to call. Germline V gene data show CDR1 as SGHAT and CDR2 as FQNNGV. The CDR3 runs to 12 residues. V was trimmed by 5 bases and J by 8 bases, leaving 12 bases between them. CDR3 residues: CASSRTGREAFF. In nucleotides, the CDR3 is TGTGCCAGCAGCCGTACTGGCAGGGAAGCTTTCTTT.

The genes are TRBV5-4 and TRBJ1-2, with unresolved D. V was cut by 3 bases and J by 2 bases, with 14 bases left in between. Germline V gene data show CDR1 as SGHNT and CDR2 as YYREEE (reference sequence). The CDR3 has 15 residues. CDR3 amino acids: CASSWALGVNYGYTF. The CDR3 region has the DNA TGTGCCAGCAGCTGGGCTTTGGGAGTCAACTATGGCTACACCTTC.

The V and J genes are TRBV9 and TRBJ1-5; the match to TRBD1 covers 7 bases. This CDR3 comprises 14 residues. V dropped 4 bases and J dropped 4; count of bases not matched to a gene: 5. Germline CDR1 reads SGDLS; CDR2 reads YYNGEE. The DNA of the CDR3 is TGTGCCAGCAGCAAAGGGACAGAAAATCAGCCCCAGCATTTT. This sequence encodes CASSKGTENQPQHF.

The chain employs TRBV10-3 and TRBJ2-1, with 8 bases lining up with TRBD2. Germline loops: CDR1 ENHRY, CDR2 SYGVKD. The CDR3 length is 17 residues. Trimming at V came to 0 bases and at J to 8 bases, leaving 12 bases not matched to a gene. CDR3 in DNA: TGTGCCATCAGTGAGTCGGACCCCGGGAGGGCCGGGGATGAGCAGTTCTTC. Translated: CAISESDPGRAGDEQFF.

This clone was picked up one time. This chain uses TRBV29-1 with TRBJ1-2; 9 positions match TRBD1. Germline V gene data show CDR1 as SQVTM and CDR2 as ANQGSEA. The CDR3 covers 13 residues. V dropped 5 bases and J dropped 2; count of bases not matched to a gene: 3. The DNA of the CDR3 is TGCAGCGTTCGAACAGGGGGCAACTATGGCTACACCTTC. It codes for CSVRTGGNYGYTF.

The CDR3, as DNA: TGCGCCAGCAGCCAATTCTACAGGGTGTGGGGCAATGAGCAGTTCTTC. It is translated as CASSQFYRVWGNEQFF. The V gene is TRBV4-1, the J gene TRBJ2-1; possible D gene TRBD1, 6 bases. CDR3 length equals 16 residues. Germline-derived CDR1 and CDR2 are MGHRA and YSYEKL. The germline V and J ends were trimmed by 2 bases and 6 bases, with 17 bases remaining between them.